These 27 T cell receptor beta chains came from one sample sequenced in a study of T-cell reconstitution after alpha-beta-depleted transplantation in children. Unique molecular identifiers were used to barcode this TCRbeta library. TCRdb independently ran MiXCR on the PCR reads; one entry per CDR3 protein. The data show fewer than 500,000 distinct CDR3 sequences, 43% seen once. The sample was PBMCs, taken before TCRalphabeta/CD19-depleted stem cell transplant. These receptors were taken from a girl aged 2-10 years with aplastic anemia, due to receive a stem cell transplant.

This clonotype was recorded at least ten times. J is TRBJ2-1 and V is TRBV13; 10 nucleotides align to TRBD2. From germline, CDR1 is PRHDT and CDR2 FYEKMQ (reference sequence). CDR3 size: 17 residues. The ends lost 2 bases at V and 2 bases at J; junction bases unmatched: 6. CDR3 nucleotides: TGTGCCAGCAGCTTACTCCCTAGCGGGGGAACCTACAATGAGCAGTTCTTC. Protein: CASSLLPSGGTYNEQFF.

The count of this clonotype is one. The rearrangement links TRBV11-1 to TRBJ2-5, with TRBD1 matching 7 bases. This CDR3 is built from 16 residues. Per germline, CDR1 SGHAT and CDR2 FQDESV (reference sequence). V shed 2 bases and J 1 base; nucleotides not matched to a gene: 7. CDR3 sequence: CASSLTLGQFQETQYF. The CDR3 DNA is TGTGCCAGCAGCTTAACGTTGGGACAGTTCCAAGAGACCCAGTACTTC.

The CDR3 loop reads CAISPSTSGAYEQYF. The DNA of the CDR3 is TGTGCCATCAGCCCTTCCACTAGCGGGGCCTACGAGCAGTACTTC. The rearrangement uses TRBV10-3 and TRBJ2-7; 10 bases map to TRBD2. Per germline, CDR1 ENHRY and CDR2 SYGVKD. Losses at the gene ends were 6 bases for V and 2 bases for J; bases not matched to a gene: 7. CDR3 length: 15 residues.

The chain employs TRBV5-1 and TRBJ2-2; the match to TRBD1 covers 7 bases. The germline gives CDR1 SGHRS, CDR2 YFSETQ. The CDR3 loop spans 15 amino acids. V was pared by 4 bases and J by 4 bases, with 7 bases of the junction left unmatched. DNA for the CDR3: TGCGCCAGCAGCCTAACAGGGGCAGGCACCGGGGAGCTGTTTTTT. Its translation: CASSLTGAGTGELFF.

About this clonotype: Sequence at one end of the junction differs from germline and may be a read error. This rearrangement joins TRBV5-1 to TRBJ1-2, with 8 positions matching TRBD1. This CDR3 region has 15 residues. Germline V gene lookup returns CDR1 SGHRS and CDR2 YFSETQ. Here the CDR3 DNA reads TGCGCCAGCAGCTTGGCACAGGGGGGTAACTATGGCTACCCCTTC. This sequence encodes CASSLAQGGNYGYPF.

J is TRBJ2-5 and V is TRBV10-3; the D gene is possibly TRBD2 (6 bases). The ends were cut back, 4 bases at V and 5 bases at J, with 8 bases in the middle. The germline V gene has CDR1 ENHRY and CDR2 SYGVKD. The CDR3 extends over 12 amino acids. The CDR3 protein is CAISGAGETQYF. The CDR3 coding sequence is TGTGCCATCAGTGGCGCGGGGGAGACCCAGTACTTC.

This clonotype was counted at least ten times. V usage is TRBV12-3 or TRBV12-4 and J usage is TRBJ1-1; 7 nucleotides line up with TRBD1. V lost 6 bases, J lost 0 bases, and 4 bases stayed unmatched. CDR3 size: 14 residues. CDR3 DNA sequence: TGTGCCAGCAGCGCCGGGACAGTGAACACTGAAGCTTTCTTT. Translated, it gives CASSAGTVNTEAFF.

V usage is TRBV28 and J usage is TRBJ1-2; D is unresolved. With 5 bases removed from V and 8 bases from J, the gap between germline ends came to 15 bases. The CDR3 runs to 13 residues. CDR1 MDHEN and CDR2 SYDVKM come from the germline V gene. The CDR3 loop reads CASSPALRGGYTF. The CDR3 DNA sequence: TGTGCCAGCAGTCCCGCCCTCAGAGGAGGCTACACCTTC.

This sequence joins TRBV9 and TRBJ1-4, with no clear D. CDR3 length: 15 amino acids. CDR1 is SGDLS and CDR2 is YYNGEE in the germline V gene. Trimming took 0 bases from V and 4 from J, leaving 10 bases between them. DNA for the CDR3: TGTGCCAGCAGCGTAGCCTGGGGTGGTAATGAAAAACTGTTTTTT. Its translation is CASSVAWGGNEKLFF.

The sample holds many counts of this clonotype. Germline is not matched at one junction end, which may reflect a read error. The chain couples TRBV7-2 to TRBJ2-5, with TRBD2 as a possible D gene (5 bases). In germline, CDR1 is SGHTA, CDR2 FQGNSA. This CDR3 comprises 14 residues. The CDR3 protein is CASSQSAGDTAPNF. CDR3 in DNA: TGTGCCAGCAGCCAATCCGCCGGGGATACGGCCCCCAACTTC.

The V call is TRBV12-3 or TRBV12-4, the J call TRBJ2-7; D not resolved. V was trimmed by 6 bases and J by 2 bases, leaving 14 bases between them. This CDR3 contains 14 residues. The CDR3, as DNA: TGTGCCAGCAGGGGATCCGGTGCGCCCTACGAGCAGTACTTC. It yields the protein CASRGSGAPYEQYF.

This clonotype was seen once. The chain has TRBV7-2 and TRBJ1-1; 8 bases match TRBD1. In germline, CDR1 is SGHTA, CDR2 FQGNSA. J lost 5 bases, V lost 3 bases, and 14 bases had no gene match. The CDR3 is made up of 17 amino acids. In DNA, the CDR3 is TGTGCCAGCAGCTTCCCTAGGGACAGGCCCGGATGGACTGAAGCTTTCTTT. Translating it yields CASSFPRDRPGWTEAFF.

This clonotype was counted a few times. V usage is TRBV5-1 and J usage is TRBJ2-7; 12 bases are a match to TRBD2. This CDR3 has 18 residues. V shed 0 bases, J shed 3 bases, and the junction held 10 bases outside the gene matches. From germline, CDR1 is SGHRS and CDR2 YFSETQ. DNA for the CDR3: TGCGCCAGCAGCTTGGAGCGACTAGCGGGAGACCGAGACTACGAGCAGTACTTC. Its translation: CASSLERLAGDRDYEQYF.

The rearrangement uses TRBV5-5 and TRBJ2-7; D not certain. Per the germline V gene, CDR1 is SGHKS and CDR2 is YYEKEE (reference sequence). The V end lost 0 bases, the J end lost 3 bases, and 7 bases lay between the germline ends. This CDR3 region has 13 residues. The CDR3 DNA reads as TGTGCCAGCAGCTTGGAACGGTACTACGAGCAGTACTTC. Translation gives CASSLERYYEQYF.

This chain uses TRBV9 with TRBJ2-3; 14 bases are shared with TRBD2. CDR3 size: 15 residues. The germline V gene encodes CDR1 SGDLS and CDR2 YYNGEE. Trimming at V came to 0 bases and at J to 6 bases, leaving 0 bases not matched to a gene. The DNA for the CDR3 is TGTGCCAGCAGCGTAGGGACTAGCGGGGGGGATACGCAGTATTTT. Translating it yields CASSVGTSGGDTQYF.

The CDR3 region has the DNA TGTGCCAGCAGTTTTAACCGGGGTGATAAGCCCCAGCATTTT. This gives the protein CASSFNRGDKPQHF. The V gene is TRBV12-3 or TRBV12-4, the J gene TRBJ1-5; D remains unclear. The CDR3 sequence is 14 residues long. Trimming left V 3 bases short and J 8 bases short, with 14 bases between.

This clonotype came up a few times. The genes are TRBV7-2 and TRBJ2-3, with TRBD1 identical over 7 bases. The germline CDR1 and CDR2 sequences are SGHTA and FQGNSA. J was trimmed by 8 bases and V by 4 bases; bases with no gene match: 6. CDR3 length equals 13 residues. The CDR3 coding sequence is TGTGCCAGCAGCTCCACAGGGGTCGCTACGCAGTATTTT. Amino acid sequence: CASSSTGVATQYF.

This clonotype has ten or more counts. The CDR3 nucleotides are TGTGCCAGTACCCCACAGGGGGCTGGAAACACCATATATTTT. As protein: CASTPQGAGNTIYF. The chain joins TRBV19 to TRBJ1-3, with 8 bases matching TRBD1. The junction had 4 bases not matched to a gene; V was cut back by 7 bases and J by 2 bases. This CDR3 is built from 14 residues. In germline, CDR1 is LNHDA, CDR2 SQIVND (reference sequence).

The rearrangement joins TRBV25-1 to TRBJ1-1, with 10 bases identical to TRBD1. CDR1 MGHDK and CDR2 SYGVNS come from the germline V gene. After removal of 6 bases from V and 1 base from J, the junction contained 5 bases not matched to a gene. The CDR3 has 15 amino acids. In nucleotides, the CDR3 is TGTGCCAGCAGCCGACAGGGGGCCGGGAACACTGAAGCTTTCTTT. This translates into CASSRQGAGNTEAFF.

This clonotype occurred many times. The chain couples TRBV24-1 to TRBJ2-3; 8 positions match TRBD2. The germline CDR1 and CDR2 sequences are KGHDR and SFDVKD. The V and J ends lost 1 base and 4 bases, in that order; junction bases with no gene match: 9. This CDR3 region has 17 residues. DNA for the CDR3: TGTGCCACCAGTGATTTCGGAGCGGGAGCAGCGGCAGATACGCAGTATTTT. Protein product: CATSDFGAGAAADTQYF.

At least ten counts were recorded for this clonotype. This chain links TRBV4-1 with TRBJ2-7; 11 bases line up with TRBD2. This CDR3 spans 18 amino acids. Germline CDR1 MGHRA, CDR2 YSYEKL. With 6 bases clipped from V and 3 bases from J, the junction kept 16 bases outside the gene matches. The CDR3 coding sequence is TGCGCCAGCAGTCCTAGAGGAGTAGAGGGACTAGCGGTCTACGAGCAGTACTTC. As protein: CASSPRGVEGLAVYEQYF.

The V call is TRBV29-1, the J call TRBJ2-6; 8 bases are a match to TRBD1. Trimming took 6 bases from V and 0 from J; bases not matched to a gene: 1. The CDR3 consists of 14 residues. CDR1 is SQVTM, CDR2 ANQGSEA, per germline. The CDR3 DNA reads as TGCAGCGTGGGACAGGTCTCTGGGGCCAACGTCCTGACTTTC. Translation gives CSVGQVSGANVLTF. Together with reference TRBV29-1 and TRBJ2-6, the CDR3 gives the full variable domain: SAVISQKPSRDICQRGTSLTIQCQVDSQVTMMFWYRQQPGQSLTLIATANQGSEATYESGFVIDKFPISRPNLTFSTLTVSNMSPEDSSIYLCSVGQVSGANVLTFGAGSRLTVL.

There are many counts of this clonotype. This chain links TRBV5-1 with TRBJ2-1, with 10 bases that match TRBD1. V lost 2 bases to trimming and J lost 7 bases; unmatched junction nucleotides: 9. This CDR3 spans 16 amino acids. The germline V gene encodes CDR1 SGHRS and CDR2 YFSETQ. CDR3 bases: TGCGCCAGCAGCTTTGTGTCCGGGACAGGGGTGAATGAGCAGTTCTTC. It yields the protein CASSFVSGTGVNEQFF.

The sample holds many counts of this clonotype. The V and J genes are TRBV12-3 or TRBV12-4 and TRBJ2-7, with 11 nucleotides matching TRBD2. Trimming at V came to 7 bases and at J to 2 bases, leaving 4 bases not matched to a gene. CDR3 length equals 14 residues. The chain's CDR3 is CASTYSGRAYEQYF. As DNA, the CDR3 is TGTGCCAGCACTTATAGCGGGAGGGCCTACGAGCAGTACTTC.

The sample holds many counts of this clonotype. This chain connects TRBV12-3 or TRBV12-4 to TRBJ2-2; D remains unclear. This CDR3 is 17 amino acids long. The V and J ends lost 4 bases and 6 bases respectively, with 21 bases between them. The CDR3 region is CASSSPPSLGGAGELFF. In DNA, the CDR3 is TGTGCCAGCAGTTCACCTCCATCACTCGGCGGCGCCGGGGAGCTGTTTTTT.

At least ten counts were recorded for this clonotype. The chain is built from TRBV28 and TRBJ2-2; D remains unclear. This CDR3 is built from 15 residues. Germline assignment: CDR1 MDHEN and CDR2 SYDVKM. V lost 5 bases to trimming and J lost 1 base, with 11 bases between them. The DNA for the CDR3 is TGTGCCAGCAGTCCAACCCCGGGGAACACCGGGGAGCTGTTTTTT. Encoded protein: CASSPTPGNTGELFF.

A few counts support this clonotype. The chain combines TRBV28 with TRBJ1-3, with unresolved D. This CDR3 is built from 15 residues. The V end lost 8 bases, the J end lost 0 bases, and 14 bases lay between the germline ends. CDR1 and CDR2 (germline): MDHEN, SYDVKM. In nucleotides, the CDR3 is TGTGCCAGCGGGGTCGGGGTCGGCTCTGGAAACACCATATATTTT. It codes for CASGVGVGSGNTIYF. Together with reference TRBV28 and TRBJ1-3, the CDR3 gives the full variable domain: DVKVTQSSRYLVKRTGEKVFLECVQDMDHENMFWYRQDPGLGLRLIYFSYDVKMKEKGDIPEGYSVSREKKERFSLILESASTNQTSMYLCASGVGVGSGNTIYFGEGSWLTVV.